This TCR beta chain was identified in a study of blood T cell repertoires in COVID-19. The CDR3 runs to 12 residues. Here immunoSEQ multiplex PCR was the method, and the copy in TCRdb shows in-frame clones only, minus some. The table records a few hundred thousand clones, 70% to 90% of them present only once. Sequences were obtained from PBMCs or T cells enriched from blood (not recorded which). The receptor was derived from a woman under 30 who had been exposed to COVID-19. This chain links TRBV21-1 with TRBJ1-1; TRBD1 is the table's D call, not checked against the DNA. TRBV21-1 is deemed a pseudogene. CDR3 in DNA: TGTGCCAGCAGCAAAGGAGTCAGGGAAGCTTTCTTT. Translation: CASSKGVREAFF.